One sample yielded the 31 T cell receptor beta chains listed below, sequenced in a study of regulatory T cells in long-lasting Graves disease. Time point of the sample: newly diagnosed GD, antithyroid drugs for less than 3 months. PBMC-derived RNA was used for the TCR library. Building of the TCR beta libraries involved iRepertoire HTBI primers and Arm-PCR of CDR3 regions. TCRdb analysed the multiplex PCR reads with MiXCR anew, one entry per CDR3 protein. The sample records hundreds of thousands of distinct CDR3 sequences, 16% being singletons. The sample was also linked to a second study, of T cells in Graves' hyperthyroidism and ophthalmopathy.

The sequenced sample was peripheral blood mononuclear cells (PBMCs), obtained at new diagnosis, from a patient treated with antithyroid drugs. These receptors originate from a middle-aged man with Graves disease.

This clonotype was picked up a small number of times. V usage is TRBV10-3 and J usage is TRBJ2-7; 8 bases are a match to TRBD1. Germline lookup yields CDR1 ENHRY and CDR2 SYGVKD. V lost 6 bases and J lost 6; bases outside the gene matches: 10. The CDR3 is 14 amino acids. CDR3 sequence (DNA): TGTGCCATCAGCCTCGGACAGGGAGTCCTCGAGCAGTACTTC. It is translated as CAISLGQGVLEQYF.

This clonotype showed up just a few times. This chain uses TRBV28 with TRBJ1-5, with TRBD1 identical over 10 bases. Germline values: CDR1 MDHEN, CDR2 SYDVKM. Trimming took 4 bases from V and 5 from J; bases not matched to a gene: 5. This CDR3 contains 15 residues. Here the CDR3 reads CASSSPGQGHQPQHF. The CDR3 coding sequence is TGTGCCAGCAGTTCTCCGGGACAGGGGCATCAGCCCCAGCATTTT.

This clonotype appeared many times. The chain carries TRBV28 and TRBJ1-2; D perhaps matches TRBD1 (5 bases). Trimming stripped 8 bases from V and 8 bases from J, with 18 bases between. CDR1 MDHEN and CDR2 SYDVKM come from the germline V gene. This CDR3 comprises 13 residues. CDR3 in DNA: TGTGCCAGCGACAGTTTAGGGGATGGGGGCTACACCTTC. Amino acid sequence: CASDSLGDGGYTF.

This clonotype was observed many times. The chain is built from TRBV27 and TRBJ2-1, with 8 bases lining up with TRBD1. The J segment lost 0 bases and the V segment lost 7 bases, leaving 8 bases of the junction unmatched. This CDR3 spans 16 amino acids. Germline V gene lookup returns CDR1 MNHEY and CDR2 SMNVEV (reference sequence). The CDR3: CASTLRTGSSYNEQFF. Here the CDR3 DNA reads TGTGCCAGCACCCTCCGGACAGGGAGCTCCTACAATGAGCAGTTCTTC.

J is TRBJ1-4 and V is TRBV27, with 10 positions matching TRBD1. The CDR3 totals 14 residues. Germline V gene sequence: CDR1 MNHEY, CDR2 SMNVEV (reference sequence). Trimming took 6 bases from V and 7 from J; bases not matched to a gene: 5. The CDR3, as DNA: TGTGCCAGCAGGAGACAGGGGGCCCGTGAAAAACTGTTTTTT. Translated: CASRRQGAREKLFF.

This clonotype was seen at least ten times. The CDR3 DNA reads as TGTGCCATCAGTGAGTGGGGAGGCACTGAAGCTTTCTTT. The encoded protein is CAISEWGGTEAFF. The chain has TRBV10-3 and TRBJ1-1; D remains ambiguous. There are 13 residues in the CDR3. Germline CDR1 and CDR2: ENHRY and SYGVKD. V was pared by 1 base and J by 4 bases, with 7 bases between.

This clonotype was recorded at least ten times. The chain combines TRBV28 with TRBJ2-6; D uncertain. The germline gives CDR1 MDHEN, CDR2 SYDVKM. Trimming shortened V by 6 bases and J by 0 bases, and 9 bases separated the two germline ends. The CDR3 consists of 15 residues. CDR3 bases: TGTGCCAGCAGGCAACGGAGCTCTGGGGCCAACGTCCTGACTTTC. Residues: CASRQRSSGANVLTF.

This clonotype was detected many times. This chain uses TRBV30 with TRBJ1-1; the match to TRBD1 covers 11 bases. This CDR3 is 14 amino acids long. Germline CDR1 is GTSNPN and CDR2 is SVGIG (reference sequence). With V trimmed by 4 bases and J by 5 bases, 6 bases remained unmatched. As DNA, the CDR3 is TGTGCCTGGACCAGGGACAGGGGGAGGACTGAAGCTTTCTTT. It yields the protein CAWTRDRGRTEAFF.

This clonotype was observed at least ten times. The junction departs from germline at one end; a sequencing error may be responsible. The chain combines TRBV5-5 with TRBJ1-5; 8 bases map to TRBD1. Per the germline V gene, CDR1 is SGHKS and CDR2 is YYEKEE (reference sequence). This CDR3 is built from 14 residues. CDR3 region: CASSLGTGHQPQHF. In DNA, the CDR3 is TGTGCCAGCAGTTTGGGGACAGGTCATCAGCCCCAGCATTTT. Drawing the rest from reference TRBV5-5 and TRBJ1-5, the complete variable domain is DAGVTQSPTHLIKTRGQQVTLRCSPISGHKSVSWYQQVLGQGPQFIFQYYEKEERGRGNFPDRFSARQFPNYSSELNVNALLLGDSALYLCASSLGTGHQPQHFGDGTRLSIL.

The gene calls are TRBV7-9 and TRBJ2-3; 11 nucleotides match TRBD2. This CDR3 has 16 residues. CDR1 and CDR2 from the germline V gene are SEHNR and FQNEAQ (reference sequence). V lost 3 bases, J lost 6 bases, and 8 bases stayed unmatched. CDR3 region: CASSFSGGALRDTQYF. Here the CDR3 DNA reads TGTGCCAGCAGCTTTAGCGGGGGGGCGTTGAGGGATACGCAGTATTTT.

The V gene is TRBV4-3, the J gene TRBJ2-2; TRBD2 agrees at 9 bases. J gave up 6 bases and V 6 bases, and 8 bases lay outside the gene matches. CDR3 length: 15 residues. Germline V CDR1 and CDR2: LGHNA, YSLEER. The CDR3 coding sequence is TGCGCCAGCAGTAGGGGAGCGGGGGGATCCGGGGAGCTGTTTTTT. Translating it yields CASSRGAGGSGELFF.

This clonotype has at least ten counts. CDR3 bases: TGTGCCAGCGGCCCGTCAGGTGAAAAACTGTTTTTT. This gives the protein CASGPSGEKLFF. The chain joins TRBV9 to TRBJ1-4; D unresolved. Germline CDR1 SGDLS, CDR2 YYNGEE. Trimming pared 7 bases from V and 7 bases from J, leaving 11 bases between. The CDR3 sequence is 12 residues long.

This clonotype came up many times. The chain uses TRBV6-1 and TRBJ2-3, with D perhaps TRBD1 or TRBD2 (5 bases each). Germline CDR1 and CDR2: MNHNS and SASEGT. The CDR3 extends over 18 amino acids. Deletions cut 6 bases from V and 6 bases from J, with 28 bases between. CDR3 DNA: TGTGCCAGCAGAAGGAGACGGGGCAGGGACCTCCTTTGGGATACGCAGTATTTT. Its translation is CASRRRRGRDLLWDTQYF.

This clonotype was seen many times. This rearrangement joins TRBV18 to TRBJ1-6, with no clear D. In germline, CDR1 is KGHSH, CDR2 LQKENI. The CDR3 runs 15 residues. The V end lost 2 bases, the J end lost 7 bases, and 12 bases lay between the germline ends. The CDR3: CASSPSGSINSPLHF. As DNA, the CDR3 is TGTGCCAGCTCACCATCGGGGTCGATCAATTCACCCCTCCACTTT.

This clonotype was recorded at least ten times. The chain is built from TRBV5-1 and TRBJ1-1, with D tentatively TRBD1 (6 bases). The V end was cut by 0 bases, the J end by 0 bases, with 9 bases between. Germline V CDR1 and CDR2: SGHRS, YFSETQ. The CDR3 extends over 15 amino acids. The CDR3 nucleotides are TGCGCCAGCAGCTTGGATAGGGGGATGAACACTGAAGCTTTCTTT. This gives the protein CASSLDRGMNTEAFF.

This rearrangement joins TRBV5-1 to TRBJ2-7; a weak D match, TRBD1 (6 bases). V lost 3 bases, J lost 3 bases, and 16 bases lay in between. Germline V gives CDR1 SGHRS, CDR2 YFSETQ. This CDR3 is 15 amino acids long. In nucleotides, the CDR3 is TGCGCCAGCAGCTCTACAGGGCTGCCAAACTACGAGCAGTACTTC. Its protein product is CASSSTGLPNYEQYF.

This clonotype was seen at least ten times. V is TRBV5-1 and J is TRBJ2-3; TRBD2 might be the D (6 bases). The CDR3 contains 14 residues. The V end was cut by 5 bases, the J end by 0 bases, with 10 bases between. The germline CDR1 and CDR2 sequences are SGHRS and YFSETQ. CDR3: CASSGRFSTDTQYF. CDR3 bases: TGCGCCAGCAGTGGGAGGTTTAGCACAGATACGCAGTATTTT.

This clonotype occurred many times. V is TRBV5-1 and J is TRBJ1-1; perhaps TRBD1 as D (6 bases). This CDR3 has 16 amino acids. V lost 4 bases and J 0 bases, leaving 16 bases between the germline ends. The germline V gene has CDR1 SGHRS and CDR2 YFSETQ. The CDR3, as DNA: TGCGCCAGCAGCACCATACCCCAGGGGATGAACACTGAAGCTTTCTTT. It codes for CASSTIPQGMNTEAFF.

This clonotype was seen many times. CDR3 sequence reads: CASSWGTGADTQYF. CDR3 DNA sequence: TGTGCCAGCAGCTGGGGGACAGGGGCAGATACGCAGTATTTT. This chain links TRBV7-9 with TRBJ2-3, with TRBD1 matching 10 bases. The length of the CDR3 is 14 residues. Germline CDR1 reads SEHNR; CDR2 reads FQNEAQ (reference sequence). V lost 4 bases to trimming and J lost 4 bases; unmatched junction nucleotides: 2.

This clonotype was detected ten times or more. This chain connects TRBV7-3 to TRBJ1-6; TRBD1 matches at 8 bases. The germline gives CDR1 SGHTA, CDR2 FQGTGA. The CDR3 is 15 residues long. With 5 bases clipped from V and 8 bases from J, the junction kept 8 bases outside the gene matches. The CDR3 bases are TGTGCCAGCAGCCCCGGGGGACAGGTCGATTCACCCCTCCACTTT. Translated, it gives CASSPGGQVDSPLHF.

This clonotype was counted only a few times. The chain couples TRBV20-1 to TRBJ2-4; D is ambiguous. The CDR3 is 16 amino acids. Germline CDR1 and CDR2: DFQATT and SNEGSKA (reference sequence). Trimming took 7 bases from V and 0 from J, leaving 19 bases between them. CDR3 protein: CSVLTPRPLAKNIQYF. The CDR3 DNA reads as TGCAGTGTTCTTACTCCGAGGCCGCTAGCCAAAAACATTCAGTACTTC.

In its sample, this clonotype was seen many times. V and J are TRBV7-9 and TRBJ2-3; a weak D match, TRBD2 (6 bases). The J call is doubtful: the DNA matches TRBJ2-5 better. The V gene's germline CDR1 is SEHNR and CDR2 FQNEAQ (reference sequence). This CDR3 has 14 amino acids. The CDR3 loop is CASSFQEGAETQYF. CDR3 DNA: TGTGCCAGCAGCTTTCAGGAGGGAGCAGAGACCCAGTACTTC.

This clonotype was seen once. At one of its ends the junction is not consistent with the germline gene, which may arise from a read error. The J gene is TRBJ2-5, the V gene TRBV20-1, with D possibly being TRBD2 (5 bases). This CDR3 is built from 11 residues. Germline V gene lookup returns CDR1 DFQATT and CDR2 SNEGSKA (reference sequence). This chain's CDR3 is CSASRDRILGF. The CDR3 DNA reads as TGCAGTGCTAGCCGGGATCGGATTTTAGGCTTC.

This clonotype was seen a few times. The rearrangement uses TRBV7-2 and TRBJ2-5; 8 bases agree with TRBD1. The CDR3 runs 15 residues. V lost 1 base, J lost 6 bases, and 7 bases stayed unmatched. CDR1 SGHTA and CDR2 FQGNSA come from the germline V gene. CDR3 sequence: CASSLGSQGVKTQYF. In nucleotides, the CDR3 is TGTGCCAGCAGCTTAGGTTCACAGGGGGTGAAGACCCAGTACTTC.

This clonotype was detected many times. The V and J genes are TRBV2 and TRBJ2-1; TRBD1 aligns across 8 bases. CDR3 length: 13 amino acids. In germline, CDR1 is SNHLY, CDR2 FYNNEI. V was pared by 6 bases and J by 7 bases, with 5 bases of the junction left unmatched. CDR3 sequence: CASSWTGRNEQFF. DNA of the CDR3: TGTGCCAGCAGCTGGACAGGGAGAAATGAGCAGTTCTTC.

The rearrangement links TRBV4-3 to TRBJ2-5; D uncertain. Germline V gene data show CDR1 as LGHNA and CDR2 as YSLEER. Deletions cut 3 bases from V and 0 bases from J, with 11 bases between. The CDR3 loop spans 15 amino acids. The CDR3, as DNA: TGCGCCAGCAGCCAGTCGATCAGCAACCAAGAGACCCAGTACTTC. Translation: CASSQSISNQETQYF.

This clonotype was detected ten times or more. The rearrangement links TRBV30 to TRBJ2-3; D uncertain. Germline CDR1 reads GTSNPN; CDR2 reads SVGIG (reference sequence). V dropped 0 bases and J dropped 5 bases, with 18 bases sitting between them. The CDR3 loop spans 16 amino acids. The DNA for the CDR3 is TGTGCCTGGAGTGTACCGGAGCACCCTAAGAGAGATACGCAGTATTTT. Amino acids: CAWSVPEHPKRDTQYF.

This clonotype was observed many times. This chain uses TRBV20-1 with TRBJ2-1; tentatively, D is TRBD2 (5 bases). This CDR3 spans 16 amino acids. The germline V gene encodes CDR1 DFQATT and CDR2 SNEGSKA (reference sequence). Deletions cut 0 bases from V and 0 bases from J, with 12 bases between. For the CDR3, the DNA is TGCAGTGCTAGAGATCGCGGGCTCCTCTCCTACAATGAGCAGTTCTTC. This encodes CSARDRGLLSYNEQFF.

This clonotype was seen ten or more times. The chain couples TRBV6-2 or TRBV6-3 to TRBJ2-5, with TRBD1 matching 7 bases. The germline gives CDR1 MNHEY, CDR2 SVGEGT. Trimming at V came to 4 bases and at J to 6 bases, leaving 14 bases not matched to a gene. The CDR3 loop spans 16 amino acids. The CDR3 spells CASSSWTGHKRQTQYF. The CDR3 bases are TGTGCCAGCAGTTCCTGGACAGGCCACAAGAGGCAGACCCAGTACTTC.

This clonotype has ten or more counts. This rearrangement joins TRBV7-9 to TRBJ1-6; unclear D gene. This CDR3 has 12 amino acids. Germline V gene lookup returns CDR1 SEHNR and CDR2 FQNEAQ (reference sequence). V lost 4 bases and J lost 7, with 5 bases in between. The DNA of the CDR3 is TGTGCCAGCAGCTCGGGGAATTCACCCCTCCACTTT. It codes for CASSSGNSPLHF.

The chain recombines TRBV29-1 with TRBJ1-4; 9 bases agree with TRBD1. V was pared by 7 bases and J by 10 bases, with 10 bases of the junction left unmatched. This CDR3 has 13 amino acids. The germline V gene has CDR1 SQVTM and CDR2 ANQGSEA. The CDR3 loop is CSALGQGSGKLFF. The CDR3, as DNA: TGCAGCGCCCTAGGACAGGGGTCAGGAAAACTGTTTTTT.